These 32 T cell receptor beta chains originate from one sample sequenced in a study of blood T cell repertoires in COVID-19. The method was immunoSEQ multiplex PCR; TCRdb's version includes in-frame clones alone and lacks a portion of them. The sample includes roughly 300,000 clones, around 87% seen only once; the top ten take around 7.8%. What was sequenced was peripheral blood. These receptors were collected from a woman aged 45-60 years who had recovered from COVID-19.

The V gene is TRBV21-1, the J gene TRBJ1-5; TRBD1, the table's D call, lacks a check against the DNA. TRBV21-1 is labeled a pseudogene. The CDR3 spans 18 residues. CDR3 amino acids: CASSTSGQPPYSNQPQHF. The CDR3 coding sequence is TGTGCCAGCAGCACCTCGGGACAGCCGCCTTATAGCAATCAGCCCCAGCATTTT.

The chain links TRBV12-3 or TRBV12-4 to TRBJ1-1, with D unresolved. This CDR3 comprises 11 residues. The V end lost 3 bases, the J end lost 4 bases, and 3 bases lay between the germline ends. This CDR3 is CASSFSTEAFF. The CDR3, as DNA: TGTGCCAGCAGTTTTAGCACTGAAGCTTTCTTT.

The rearrangement joins TRBV28 to TRBJ1-1, with D maybe TRBD1 (5 bases). This CDR3 region has 11 residues. Germline V lookup: CDR1 MDHEN, CDR2 SYDVKM. Deletions cut 8 bases from V and 5 bases from J, with 9 bases between. In nucleotides, the CDR3 is TGTGCCAGCCTACAGGATACTGAAGCTTTCTTT. This gives the protein CASLQDTEAFF.

The chain couples TRBV19 to TRBJ1-2, with D hard to call. Germline V gene data show CDR1 as LNHDA and CDR2 as SQIVND (reference sequence). This CDR3 has 12 residues. V was pared by 5 bases and J by 5 bases, with 9 bases between. The CDR3 bases are TGTGCCAGTAGTGACCGGGATTATGGCTACACCTTC. The encoded protein is CASSDRDYGYTF.

CDR3 nucleotide sequence: TGTGCCAGCAGTTACGCCAGCGGGTCGGTCGGGGAGCTGTTTTTT. Amino acids: CASSYASGSVGELFF. The gene calls are TRBV6-2 or TRBV6-3 and TRBJ2-2; TRBD2 might be the D (6 bases). The CDR3 is 15 amino acids. Per the germline V gene, CDR1 is MNHEY and CDR2 is SVGEGT. V lost 2 bases to trimming and J lost 7 bases, with 14 bases between them.

The chain has TRBV5-1 and TRBJ1-1; a possible D gene is TRBD1 (6 bases). V lost 4 bases to trimming and J lost 1 base, with 17 bases between them. Germline V gives CDR1 SGHRS, CDR2 YFSETQ. This CDR3 comprises 16 residues. The CDR3 region has the DNA TGCGCCAGCAGCGCCCCCGGGGGGCAGGGGAACACTGAAGCTTTCTTT. It encodes CASSAPGGQGNTEAFF. Variable domain in full (rest from reference TRBV5-1 and TRBJ1-1): KAGVTQTPRYLIKTRGQQVTLSCSPISGHRSVSWYQQTPGQGLQFLFEYFSETQRNKGNFPGRFSGRQFSNSRSEMNVSTLELGDSALYLCASSAPGGQGNTEAFFGQGTRLTVV.

The chain links TRBV9 to TRBJ1-5, with D possibly matching TRBD1 (6 bases). V lost 4 bases and J lost 8, with 16 bases in between. The germline V gene has CDR1 SGDLS and CDR2 YYNGEE. The CDR3 is 14 amino acids. The CDR3: CASSRDTSWEPQHF. The CDR3 coding sequence is TGTGCCAGCAGCCGGGACACATCTTGGGAGCCCCAGCATTTT.

The CDR3 nucleotides are TGTGCCAGCAGTAATTTTGGACTAGCCCAAGAGACCCAGTACTTC. This gives the protein CASSNFGLAQETQYF. The chain carries TRBV28 and TRBJ2-5; 8 bases align to TRBD2. Germline V CDR1 and CDR2: MDHEN, SYDVKM. V lost 5 bases, J lost 1 base, and 6 bases stayed unmatched. This CDR3 is 15 amino acids long. Full variable domain (rest looked up from reference TRBV28 and TRBJ2-5): DVKVTQSSRYLVKRTGEKVFLECVQDMDHENMFWYRQDPGLGLRLIYFSYDVKMKEKGDIPEGYSVSREKKERFSLILESASTNQTSMYLCASSNFGLAQETQYFGPGTRLLVL.

The CDR3 bases are TGTGCCAGCAGCCCTGCTCAGTCCTTAAACACCGGGGAGCTGTTTTTT. This encodes CASSPAQSLNTGELFF. The chain uses TRBV7-6 and TRBJ2-2; no reliable D call. The CDR3 sequence is 16 residues long. Trimming cost V 5 bases and J 2 bases, with 15 bases left between them. Germline lookup yields CDR1 SGHVS and CDR2 FNYEAQ.

This chain joins TRBV7-2 and TRBJ2-2, with D perhaps TRBD2 (6 bases). Trimming shortened V by 3 bases and J by 5 bases, and 19 bases separated the two germline ends. This CDR3 is 17 amino acids long. The germline V gene encodes CDR1 SGHTA and CDR2 FQGNSA. The CDR3 DNA is TGTGCCAGCAGCTTTTCCCCCACCGGGACTCGAACCGGGGAGCTGTTTTTT. Protein product: CASSFSPTGTRTGELFF.

This clone has just one count. The gene calls are TRBV21-1 and TRBJ1-1; the tabulated D call, TRBD1, remains unverified against the DNA. TRBV21-1 is noted as a pseudogene. The CDR3 is 11 residues long. CDR3 bases: TGTGCCAGCATCCACAGGGGGAGAGCTTTCTTT. It is translated as CASIHRGRAFF.

This clone was detected once. The V gene is TRBV28, the J gene TRBJ1-5; TRBD1 aligns across 8 bases. Unmatched junction bases numbered 2, after V lost 5 bases and J lost 8 bases. Germline V gene data show CDR1 as MDHEN and CDR2 as SYDVKM. The CDR3 sequence is 12 residues long. This CDR3 is CASSGQGKPQHF. In nucleotides, the CDR3 is TGTGCCAGCAGTGGACAGGGAAAGCCCCAGCATTTT.

The chain links TRBV12-3 or TRBV12-4 to TRBJ2-7; D is possibly TRBD1 (5 bases). V lost 6 bases and J lost 4, with 13 bases in between. There are 13 residues in the CDR3. As DNA, the CDR3 is TGTGCCAGCAGCCGAGACAGAACATACGAGCAGTACTTC. Its protein product is CASSRDRTYEQYF.

The rearrangement links TRBV4-2 to TRBJ2-1; D might be TRBD2 (5 bases). The germline CDR1 and CDR2 sequences are LGHNA and YNFKEQ. V lost 0 bases and J lost 13, with 10 bases in between. CDR3 length: 12 amino acids. CDR3 sequence: CASSQDGLAQFF. Here the CDR3 DNA reads TGTGCCAGCAGCCAAGATGGGCTAGCCCAGTTCTTC.

This CDR3 is CAIRETGTPYEQYF. The CDR3 nucleotides read TGTGCCATCAGAGAGACAGGGACCCCCTACGAGCAGTACTTC. The chain recombines TRBV10-3 with TRBJ2-7; 7 nucleotides agree with TRBD1. Unmatched junction bases numbered 7, after V lost 6 bases and J lost 2 bases. In germline, CDR1 is ENHRY, CDR2 SYGVKD. The length of the CDR3 is 14 residues.

The rearrangement links TRBV15 to TRBJ2-7, with D maybe TRBD1 (5 bases). The CDR3 totals 15 residues. Trimming took off 2 bases at V and 2 bases at J, with 13 bases between the two ends. Germline CDR1 reads LNHNV; CDR2 reads YYDKDF (reference sequence). The CDR3 sequence is CATSRSKSGTYEQYF. CDR3 coding DNA: TGTGCCACCAGCAGATCAAAATCAGGGACCTACGAGCAGTACTTC.

This clone was seen more than once but under ten times. The CDR3 DNA is TGTGCCACCAGCAGAGAGAACAGACGAGATACGCAGTATTTT. Its protein product is CATSRENRRDTQYF. This chain links TRBV15 with TRBJ2-3, with D unresolved. The V end was cut by 0 bases, the J end by 5 bases, with 9 bases between. Germline CDR1 is LNHNV and CDR2 is YYDKDF (reference sequence). The CDR3 runs 14 residues. Filled out from reference TRBV15 and TRBJ2-3, the complete variable domain reads DAMVIQNPRYQVTQFGKPVTLSCSQTLNHNVMYWYQQKSSQAPKLLFHYYDKDFNNEADTPDNFQSRRPNTSFCFLDIRSPGLGDTAMYLCATSRENRRDTQYFGPGTRLTVL.

The genes are TRBV28 and TRBJ1-5, with D hard to call. Trimming cost V 9 bases and J 6 bases, with 6 bases left between them. Germline lookup yields CDR1 MDHEN and CDR2 SYDVKM. This CDR3 contains 10 residues. The CDR3 spells CASGSQPQHF. The CDR3 nucleotides read TGTGCCAGTGGGAGTCAGCCCCAGCATTTT.

This clone was seen only once. This chain uses TRBV7-2 with TRBJ1-3, with TRBD1 matching 7 bases. The CDR3 has 16 residues. Germline loops: CDR1 SGHTA, CDR2 FQGNSA. Unmatched junction bases numbered 3, after V lost 1 base and J lost 0 bases. CDR3 residues: CASSLVRGTSGNTIYF. The CDR3 coding sequence is TGTGCCAGCAGCTTAGTCAGGGGGACCTCTGGAAACACCATATATTTT.

The chain joins TRBV19 to TRBJ2-1, with 7 bases that match TRBD2. The V segment lost 6 bases and the J segment 3 bases; nucleotides outside the gene matches: 8. Germline-derived CDR1 and CDR2 are LNHDA and SQIVND (reference sequence). This CDR3 is built from 15 residues. The CDR3 DNA is TGTGCCAGTAGCCTAACTAGCGCTGACTACAATGAGCAGTTCTTC. It encodes CASSLTSADYNEQFF.

The V gene is TRBV6-5, the J gene TRBJ2-1; a possible D gene is TRBD1 (6 bases). Germline lookup yields CDR1 MNHEY and CDR2 SVGAGI. The CDR3 is 16 amino acids. V was trimmed by 0 bases and J by 4 bases, leaving 13 bases between them. The DNA for the CDR3 is TGTGCCAGCAGTTACTCGTATAGGGGGTTGTACAATGAGCAGTTCTTC. Protein sequence: CASSYSYRGLYNEQFF.

The J gene is TRBJ2-5, the V gene TRBV4-3; a weak D match, TRBD2 (6 bases). V shed 4 bases and J shed 10 bases, with 13 bases lying between them. The germline gives CDR1 LGHNA, CDR2 YSLEER. This CDR3 contains 12 residues. In DNA, the CDR3 is TGCGCCAGCAGCCCAGACGGGGGTGACCAGTACTTC. Residues: CASSPDGGDQYF.

The V gene is TRBV21-1, the J gene TRBJ2-3; TRBD2 is the table's D call and was not checked against the DNA. TRBV21-1 is reported as a pseudogene. This CDR3 has 16 residues. The CDR3 nucleotides are TGTGCCAGCAGCCTAACAAAGCGGGAGGGAACAGATACGCAGTATTTT. Translated, it gives CASSLTKREGTDTQYF.

The chain uses TRBV28 and TRBJ2-1, with 7 bases fitting TRBD2. The CDR3 is made up of 16 amino acids. Germline V gene data show CDR1 as MDHEN and CDR2 as SYDVKM. V lost 6 bases to trimming and J lost 0 bases; unmatched junction nucleotides: 8. As DNA, the CDR3 is TGTGCCAGCAGCGCCCTAGCGGTAAGCTCCTACAATGAGCAGTTCTTC. This codes for CASSALAVSSYNEQFF.

This chain uses TRBV18 with TRBJ1-2; D uncertain. Per germline, CDR1 KGHSH and CDR2 LQKENI. This CDR3 spans 12 amino acids. Between the trimmed V and J ends, which lost 2 bases and 10 bases, there was a span of 11 bases. CDR3 DNA sequence: TGTGCCAGCTCACCAGGAGGGAGAGACTACACCTTC. Amino acid sequence: CASSPGGRDYTF.

This chain joins TRBV5-4 and TRBJ2-5; 11 bases fit TRBD1. The junction had 5 bases not matched to a gene; V was cut back by 4 bases and J by 3 bases. The CDR3 runs 15 residues. Germline-derived CDR1 and CDR2 are SGHNT and YYREEE (reference sequence). This chain's CDR3 is CASSPPGQGEETQYF. The CDR3 DNA follows: TGTGCCAGCAGCCCTCCGGGACAGGGGGAAGAGACCCAGTACTTC.

The J gene is TRBJ1-1, the V gene TRBV5-1, with TRBD1 as a possible D gene (5 bases). Trimming took 4 bases from V and 3 from J, leaving 13 bases between them. This CDR3 spans 14 amino acids. Per the germline V gene, CDR1 is SGHRS and CDR2 is YFSETQ. CDR3 region: CASSPEGDHTEAFF. In DNA, the CDR3 is TGCGCCAGCAGCCCAGAAGGGGATCACACTGAAGCTTTCTTT.

In its sample, this clone was seen once. The rearrangement links TRBV30 to TRBJ1-2; maybe TRBD1 (5 bases). The CDR3 has 13 amino acids. Germline V lookup: CDR1 GTSNPN, CDR2 SVGIG (reference sequence). With 0 bases removed from V and 5 bases from J, the gap between germline ends came to 10 bases. In DNA, the CDR3 is TGTGCCTGGAGTGTAGCAGGGATGTATGGCTACACCTTC. Translated, it gives CAWSVAGMYGYTF.

This clone has only one observation. V gene TRBV7-8 combines with J gene TRBJ1-1, with 7 bases aligning to TRBD1. There are 16 residues in the CDR3. With V trimmed by 1 base and J by 3 bases, 8 bases remained unmatched. Per germline, CDR1 SGHVS and CDR2 FQNEAQ. The CDR3 protein is CASSLVNAGGYTEAFF. The CDR3 DNA follows: TGTGCCAGCAGCTTAGTCAACGCAGGGGGGTACACTGAAGCTTTCTTT.

This clone was counted a few times. The rearrangement uses TRBV7-2 and TRBJ2-1; D ambiguous. Per the germline V gene, CDR1 is SGHTA and CDR2 is FQGNSA. Trimming pared 1 base from V and 8 bases from J, leaving 9 bases between. The CDR3 is 13 amino acids. The DNA of the CDR3 is TGTGCCAGCAGCTTAGTGTCCCTTGATGAGCAGTTCTTC. Protein product: CASSLVSLDEQFF.

This chain uses TRBV20-1 with TRBJ2-7; tentative D call: TRBD2 (7 bases). Trimming removed 3 bases from V and 9 bases from J, with 12 bases in between. The CDR3 has 11 residues. The germline CDR1 and CDR2 sequences are DFQATT and SNEGSKA (reference sequence). The CDR3 DNA reads as TGCAGTGCTAGTAGGAGGGGGGGGCAGTACTTC. Translating gives CSASRRGGQYF.

The chain recombines TRBV18 with TRBJ2-2, with 8 bases that match TRBD1. The ends lost 6 bases at V and 7 bases at J; junction bases unmatched: 7. CDR3 length: 14 amino acids. Germline V gene lookup returns CDR1 KGHSH and CDR2 LQKENI. The CDR3: CASSRDRIDGELFF. CDR3 nucleotide sequence: TGTGCCAGCTCCCGGGACAGGATAGACGGGGAGCTGTTTTTT.